The rows below give T cell receptor beta chains drawn from one sample of a study of monozygotic twins with inflammatory bowel disease. No DNA is given; TCRdb re-called the 5' RACE reads and lists each CDR3 protein once. With a few hundred thousand distinct CDR3 sequences in the sample, the ten largest clones hold approximately 1.6%. Source material: blood. Receptors were obtained from a human donor with ulcerative colitis or Crohn's disease, or a healthy co-twin of an affected twin (not recorded which). Both conserved end residues are part of each CDR3. Fields, in order: J gene, V gene, CDR3 protein.

TRBJ1-6,TRBV4-1,CASSHLGATLYSPLHF
TRBJ2-2,TRBV6-5,CASSYAAANTGELFF
TRBJ2-6,TRBV7-2,CASSLVLSGANVLTF
TRBJ2-7,TRBV6-6,CASRNKEEQYF
TRBJ2-7,TRBV5-1,CASSPGSSDEQYF
TRBJ2-1,TRBV18,CASSPNQRSYNEQFF
TRBJ2-3,TRBV5-1,CASSSLAGGLTDTQYF
TRBJ2-7,TRBV5-4,CASSKDNYEQYF
TRBJ2-1,TRBV20-1,CSARSPRGHEQFF
TRBJ2-5,TRBV5-1,CASSYRWGRGEETQYF
TRBJ1-1,TRBV6-1,CASSTGNTEAFF
TRBJ2-5,TRBV12-3/TRBV12-4,CASTLTGVNGGSQYF
TRBJ2-7,TRBV10-1,CASSGRTDDEQYF
TRBJ2-1,TRBV6-1,CASSPGTSYFDEQFF
TRBJ2-3,TRBV6-1,CASSTRTSGGADTQYF
TRBJ1-4,TRBV6-5,CASSYGVGTTHEKLFF
TRBJ2-1,TRBV3-1,CASSGITYNEQFF
TRBJ2-2,TRBV20-1,CSARDHRGGTGELFF
TRBJ1-1,TRBV6-5,CASSYRGQLEAFF
TRBJ1-2,TRBV20-1,CSARGGPNHGYTF
TRBJ2-5,TRBV5-5,CASSPLLAGGGREETQYF
TRBJ2-3,TRBV5-5,CASTQDTYTDTQYF
TRBJ1-1,TRBV20-1,CSARSGLGFTEAFF